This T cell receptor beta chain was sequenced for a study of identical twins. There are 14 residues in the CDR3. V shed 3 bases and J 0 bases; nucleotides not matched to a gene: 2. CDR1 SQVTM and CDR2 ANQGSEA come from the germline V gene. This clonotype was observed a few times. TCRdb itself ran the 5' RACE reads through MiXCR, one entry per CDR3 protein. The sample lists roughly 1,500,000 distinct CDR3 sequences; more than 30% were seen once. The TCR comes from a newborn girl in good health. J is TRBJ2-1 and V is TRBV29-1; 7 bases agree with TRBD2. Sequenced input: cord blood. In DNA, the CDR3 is TGCAGCGTTGAGGCGGGAGTCTCCTACAATGAGCAGTTCTTC. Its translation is CSVEAGVSYNEQFF.